This T cell receptor (beta chain) was recovered during a study of blood T cell repertoires in COVID-19. Across the whole study: There were acute and convalescent COVID-19 samples, and they came from the United States, Italy and Spain. From T cells, B-cell-depleted T cells, or PBMCs came the material, which was cDNA or gDNA.

V lost 5 bases, J lost 6 bases, and 7 bases stayed unmatched. CDR1 is SEHNR, CDR2 FQNEAQ, per germline (reference sequence). This CDR3 has 15 residues. Donors were grouped by their self-reported clinical history. Those designated as exposed participants met a COVID-19 case within 2 weeks before study entry. This table comes from immunoSEQ multiplex PCR, and its TCRdb copy is limited to in-frame clones, with some not included. The sample has 150,000 to 200,000 clones; approximately 80% are singletons. This TCR derives from a man aged 60-69 years who had been exposed to COVID-19. Input material: PBMCs or T cells enriched from blood (not recorded which). The rearrangement uses TRBV7-9 and TRBJ2-7; TRBD2 matches at 13 bases. CDR3 nucleotide sequence: TGTGCCAGCAGCCCTTTGACTAGCGGGAGGACCGAGCAGTACTTC. This gives the protein CASSPLTSGRTEQYF.